This TCR beta chain was sequenced in a study of Ad26.COV2.S vaccination and SARS-CoV-2 variants. Study context: Intramuscular Ad26.COV2.S doses were given once or twice, 56 days apart. Overall study findings and caveats: Ad26.COV2.S recipients had broader spike-specific TCRs (P = 0.0014). TCR breadth and depth estimates may have understated total T cell responses.

A note on this clone: No antigen is known for it.

From germline, CDR1 is MDHEN and CDR2 SYDVKM. There are 13 residues in the CDR3. V dropped 2 bases and J dropped 6 bases, with 5 bases sitting between them. Described treatment: around 19 received Ad26.COV2.S at low or high dose, single or two shots; several received placebo; per-sample allocation not given. Following the first vaccine or placebo injection, samples were taken on day 63. The table came from immunoSEQ multiplex PCR; TCRdb's copy has only in-frame clones and leaves some out. The sample has hundreds of thousands of clones, 80% to 90% seen once. The sequenced sample was peripheral blood, obtained in a trial of Ad26.COV2.S vaccine versus placebo. The origin of this receptor is a person between 18 and 65 years old who received the Ad26.COV2.S COVID-19 vaccine or a placebo. The chain employs TRBV28 and TRBJ1-6, with D hard to call. CDR3 region: CASSLPFNSPLHF. CDR3 nucleotides: TGTGCCAGCAGTTTACCCTTTAATTCACCCCTCCACTTT.